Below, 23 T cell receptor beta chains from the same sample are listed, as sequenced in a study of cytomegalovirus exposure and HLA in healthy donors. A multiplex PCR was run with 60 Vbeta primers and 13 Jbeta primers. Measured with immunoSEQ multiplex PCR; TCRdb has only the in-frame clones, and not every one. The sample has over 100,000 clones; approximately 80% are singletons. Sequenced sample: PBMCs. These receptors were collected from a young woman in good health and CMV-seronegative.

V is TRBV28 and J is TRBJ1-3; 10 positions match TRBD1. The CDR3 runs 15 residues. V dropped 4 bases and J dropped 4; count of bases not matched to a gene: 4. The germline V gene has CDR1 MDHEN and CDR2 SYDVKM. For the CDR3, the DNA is TGTGCCAGCAGTTGGGACAGGGGTCTCGGAAACACCATATATTTT. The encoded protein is CASSWDRGLGNTIYF. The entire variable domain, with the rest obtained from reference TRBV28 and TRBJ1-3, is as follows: DVKVTQSSRYLVKRTGEKVFLECVQDMDHENMFWYRQDPGLGLRLIYFSYDVKMKEKGDIPEGYSVSREKKERFSLILESASTNQTSMYLCASSWDRGLGNTIYFGEGSWLTVV.

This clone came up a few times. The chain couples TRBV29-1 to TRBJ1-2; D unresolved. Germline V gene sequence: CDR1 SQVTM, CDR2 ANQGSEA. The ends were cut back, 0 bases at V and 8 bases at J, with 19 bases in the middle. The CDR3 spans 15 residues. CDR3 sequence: CSVEDWNGLSWGYTF. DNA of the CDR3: TGCAGCGTTGAAGATTGGAACGGGTTGTCTTGGGGCTACACCTTC.

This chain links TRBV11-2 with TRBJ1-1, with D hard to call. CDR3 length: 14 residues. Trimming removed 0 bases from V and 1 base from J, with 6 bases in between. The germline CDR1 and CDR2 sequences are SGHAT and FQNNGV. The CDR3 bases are TGTGCCAGCAGCTTAGATCTAGGGAACACTGAAGCTTTCTTT. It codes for CASSLDLGNTEAFF.

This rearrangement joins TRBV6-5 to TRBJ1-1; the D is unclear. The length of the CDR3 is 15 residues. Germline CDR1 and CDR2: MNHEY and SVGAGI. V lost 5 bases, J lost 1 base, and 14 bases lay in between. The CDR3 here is CASSLAYSSNTEAFF. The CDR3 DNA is TGTGCCAGCAGTCTCGCCTACTCATCGAACACTGAAGCTTTCTTT.

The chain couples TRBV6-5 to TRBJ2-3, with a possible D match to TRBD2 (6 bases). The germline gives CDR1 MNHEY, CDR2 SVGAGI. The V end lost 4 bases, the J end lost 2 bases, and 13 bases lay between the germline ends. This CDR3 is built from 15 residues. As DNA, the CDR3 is TGTGCCAGCAGTTTAGCGGAGGCAGACACAGATACGCAGTATTTT. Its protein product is CASSLAEADTDTQYF.

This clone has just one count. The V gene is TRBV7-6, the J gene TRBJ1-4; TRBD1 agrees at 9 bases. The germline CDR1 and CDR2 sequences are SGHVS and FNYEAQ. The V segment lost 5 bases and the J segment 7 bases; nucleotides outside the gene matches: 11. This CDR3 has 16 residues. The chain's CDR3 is CASSPNYPGQGEKLFF. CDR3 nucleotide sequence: TGTGCCAGCAGCCCTAACTATCCGGGACAGGGTGAAAAACTGTTTTTT.

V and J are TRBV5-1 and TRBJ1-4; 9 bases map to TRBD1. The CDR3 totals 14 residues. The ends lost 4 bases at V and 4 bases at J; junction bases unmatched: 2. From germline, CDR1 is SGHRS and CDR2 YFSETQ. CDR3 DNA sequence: TGCGCCAGCAGCAGGGGACAGGGTAATGAAAAACTGTTTTTT. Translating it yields CASSRGQGNEKLFF.

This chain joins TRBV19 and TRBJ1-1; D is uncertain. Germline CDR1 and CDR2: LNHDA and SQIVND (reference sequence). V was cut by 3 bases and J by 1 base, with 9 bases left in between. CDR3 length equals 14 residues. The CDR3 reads CASSIRRSNTEAFF. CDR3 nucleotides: TGTGCCAGTAGTATTAGGAGATCGAACACTGAAGCTTTCTTT.

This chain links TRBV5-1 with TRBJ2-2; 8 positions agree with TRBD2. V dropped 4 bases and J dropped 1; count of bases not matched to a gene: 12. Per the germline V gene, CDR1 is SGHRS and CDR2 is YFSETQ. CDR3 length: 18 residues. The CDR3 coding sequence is TGCGCCAGCAGCCCGAGCCTGACTAGCGCCCAGAACACCGGGGAGCTGTTTTTT. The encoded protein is CASSPSLTSAQNTGELFF.

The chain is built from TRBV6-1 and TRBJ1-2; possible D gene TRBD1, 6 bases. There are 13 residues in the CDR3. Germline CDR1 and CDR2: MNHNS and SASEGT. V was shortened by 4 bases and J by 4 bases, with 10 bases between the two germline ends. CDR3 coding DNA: TGTGCCAGCAGTGGTTCCAGGGGCTATGGCTACACCTTC. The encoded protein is CASSGSRGYGYTF.

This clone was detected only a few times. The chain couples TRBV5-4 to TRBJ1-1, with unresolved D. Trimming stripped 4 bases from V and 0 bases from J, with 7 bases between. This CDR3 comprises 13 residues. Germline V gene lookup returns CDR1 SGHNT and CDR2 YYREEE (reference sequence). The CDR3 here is CASSPFLNTEAFF. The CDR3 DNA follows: TGTGCCAGCAGCCCCTTCTTGAACACTGAAGCTTTCTTT.

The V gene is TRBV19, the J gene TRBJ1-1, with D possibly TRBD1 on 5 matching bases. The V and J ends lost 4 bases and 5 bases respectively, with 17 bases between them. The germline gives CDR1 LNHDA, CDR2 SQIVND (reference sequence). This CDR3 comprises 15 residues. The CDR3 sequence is CASSSAGQGRTEAFF. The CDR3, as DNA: TGTGCCAGTAGTAGCGCGGGGCAGGGAAGGACTGAAGCTTTCTTT.

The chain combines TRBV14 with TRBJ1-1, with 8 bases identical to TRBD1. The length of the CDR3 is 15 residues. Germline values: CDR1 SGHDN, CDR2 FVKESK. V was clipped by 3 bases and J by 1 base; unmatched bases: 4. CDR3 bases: TGTGCCAGCAGCCACTTGACAGGGGCGAACACTGAAGCTTTCTTT. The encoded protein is CASSHLTGANTEAFF.

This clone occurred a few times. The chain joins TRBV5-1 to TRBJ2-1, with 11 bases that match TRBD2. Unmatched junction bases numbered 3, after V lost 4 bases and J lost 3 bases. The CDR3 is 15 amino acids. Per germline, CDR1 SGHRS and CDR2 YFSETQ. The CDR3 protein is CASSLGLADYNEQFF. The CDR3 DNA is TGCGCCAGCAGCCTGGGACTAGCGGACTACAATGAGCAGTTCTTC.

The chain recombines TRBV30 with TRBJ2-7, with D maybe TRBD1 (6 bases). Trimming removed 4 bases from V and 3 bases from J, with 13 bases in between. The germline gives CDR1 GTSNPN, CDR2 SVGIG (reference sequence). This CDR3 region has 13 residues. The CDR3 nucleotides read TGTGCCTGGACCCCAGGGGAAATCTACGAGCAGTACTTC. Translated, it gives CAWTPGEIYEQYF.

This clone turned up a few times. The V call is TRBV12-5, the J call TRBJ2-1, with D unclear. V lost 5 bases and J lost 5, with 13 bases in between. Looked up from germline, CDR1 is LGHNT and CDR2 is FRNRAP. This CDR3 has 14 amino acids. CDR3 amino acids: CASGIPTINNEQFF. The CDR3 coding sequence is TGTGCTAGTGGTATCCCTACGATAAACAATGAGCAGTTCTTC.

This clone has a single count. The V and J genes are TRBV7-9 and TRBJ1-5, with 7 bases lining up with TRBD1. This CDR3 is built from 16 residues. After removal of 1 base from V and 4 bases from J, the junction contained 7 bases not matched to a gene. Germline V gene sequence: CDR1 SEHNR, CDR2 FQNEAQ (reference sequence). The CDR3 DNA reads TGTGCCAGCAGCTTAGGGACAGGCGATGGAAATCAGCCCCAGCATTTT. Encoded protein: CASSLGTGDGNQPQHF. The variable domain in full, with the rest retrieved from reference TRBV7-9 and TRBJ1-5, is DTGVSQNPRHKITKRGQNVTFRCDPISEHNRLYWYRQTLGQGPEFLTYFQNEAQLEKSRLLSDRFSAERPKGSFSTLEIQRTEQGDSAMYLCASSLGTGDGNQPQHFGDGTRLSIL.

The CDR3 sequence: CASSLASFSSGRLYEQYF. CDR3 nucleotides: TGCGCCAGCAGCTTAGCGTCTTTCTCTAGCGGGCGATTATACGAGCAGTACTTC. The chain couples TRBV5-1 to TRBJ2-7; 8 bases fit TRBD2. V gave up 2 bases and J gave up 4 bases; unmatched junction bases: 17. This CDR3 spans 18 amino acids. Germline values: CDR1 SGHRS, CDR2 YFSETQ.

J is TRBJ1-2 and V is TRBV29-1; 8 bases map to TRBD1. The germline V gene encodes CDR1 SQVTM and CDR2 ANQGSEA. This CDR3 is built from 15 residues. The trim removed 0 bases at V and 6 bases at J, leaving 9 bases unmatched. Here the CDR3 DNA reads TGCAGCGTTGAAGATCTTGGGACAGGTGACCATGGCTACACCTTC. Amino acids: CSVEDLGTGDHGYTF.

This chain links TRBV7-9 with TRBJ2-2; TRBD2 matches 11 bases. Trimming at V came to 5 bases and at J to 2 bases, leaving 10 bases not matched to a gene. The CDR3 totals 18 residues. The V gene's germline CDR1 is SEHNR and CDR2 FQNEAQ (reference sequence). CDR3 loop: CASSTIFTSGGNTGELFF. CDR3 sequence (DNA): TGTGCCAGCAGCACCATCTTCACTAGCGGGGGTAACACCGGGGAGCTGTTTTTT.

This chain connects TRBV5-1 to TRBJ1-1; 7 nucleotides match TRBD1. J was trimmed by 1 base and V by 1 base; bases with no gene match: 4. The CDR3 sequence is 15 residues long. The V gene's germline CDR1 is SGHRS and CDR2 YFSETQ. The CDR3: CASSLPGTANTEAFF. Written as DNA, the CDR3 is TGCGCCAGCAGCTTGCCGGGGACAGCGAACACTGAAGCTTTCTTT.

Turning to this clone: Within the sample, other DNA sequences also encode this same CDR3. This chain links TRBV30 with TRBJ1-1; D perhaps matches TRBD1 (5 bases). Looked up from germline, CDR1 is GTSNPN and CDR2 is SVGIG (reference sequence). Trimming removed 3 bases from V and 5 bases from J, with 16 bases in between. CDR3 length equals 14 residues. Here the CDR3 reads CAWSLGRKGTEAFF. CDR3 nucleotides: TGTGCCTGGAGCCTCGGACGGAAGGGGACTGAAGCTTTCTTT.

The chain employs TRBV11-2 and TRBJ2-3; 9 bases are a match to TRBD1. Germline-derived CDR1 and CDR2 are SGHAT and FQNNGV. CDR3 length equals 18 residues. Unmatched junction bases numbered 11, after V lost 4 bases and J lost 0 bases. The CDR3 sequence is CASSSLPGQGTSTDTQYF. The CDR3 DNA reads TGTGCCAGCAGCTCTCTCCCGGGACAGGGCACTAGCACAGATACGCAGTATTTT.